One and the same sample provided the 23 T cell receptor beta chains below, sequenced in a study of blood T cell repertoires in COVID-19. Clones were read by immunoSEQ multiplex PCR, and TCRdb kept only the in-frame ones, dropping some. The sample holds about 84,000 clones, over 80% seen once. The sample comprised peripheral blood. All receptors come from a woman of 80 years or more with acute or convalescent COVID-19.

The V gene is TRBV30, the J gene TRBJ2-5; possible D gene TRBD2, 6 bases. The CDR3 runs 14 residues. Germline assignment: CDR1 GTSNPN and CDR2 SVGIG (reference sequence). The chain's CDR3 is CAASAASIQETQYF. The CDR3 DNA follows: TGTGCTGCTAGCGCGGCCTCAATCCAAGAGACCCAGTACTTC.

The chain joins TRBV19 to TRBJ1-6, with 7 bases aligning to TRBD1. Trimming at V came to 7 bases and at J to 7 bases, leaving 10 bases not matched to a gene. In germline, CDR1 is LNHDA, CDR2 SQIVND (reference sequence). There are 15 residues in the CDR3. The CDR3 loop is CASTSDIQGNSPLHF. The CDR3 bases are TGTGCCAGTACCTCCGATATACAGGGGAATTCACCCCTCCACTTT.

V and J are TRBV5-1 and TRBJ2-3; TRBD1 aligns across 7 bases. Trimming removed 0 bases from V and 2 bases from J; junction bases left unmatched: 3. Germline V gene lookup returns CDR1 SGHRS and CDR2 YFSETQ. This CDR3 comprises 15 residues. The CDR3 region is CASSLGDSNTDTQYF. The CDR3 nucleotides are TGCGCCAGCAGCTTGGGGGACAGCAACACAGATACGCAGTATTTT.

The chain uses TRBV19 and TRBJ2-2; 13 bases agree with TRBD2. Trimming at V came to 7 bases and at J to 5 bases, leaving 4 bases not matched to a gene. Germline V CDR1 and CDR2: LNHDA, SQIVND (reference sequence). This CDR3 is built from 15 residues. CDR3 DNA sequence: TGTGCCAGTAAGGGACTAGCGGGAACAACCGGGGAGCTGTTTTTT. It encodes CASKGLAGTTGELFF.

The rearrangement uses TRBV28 and TRBJ1-4; 9 bases align to TRBD1. V trimming: 6 bases; J trimming: 5 bases; junction bases outside the gene matches: 4. The CDR3 sequence is 14 residues long. Germline values: CDR1 MDHEN, CDR2 SYDVKM. The CDR3 DNA sequence: TGTGCCAGCAGCCCCGGGACAGGGAATGAAAAACTGTTTTTT. This translates into CASSPGTGNEKLFF.

V usage is TRBV7-2 and J usage is TRBJ1-2, with 11 bases matching TRBD1. The CDR3 runs to 17 residues. With V trimmed by 1 base and J by 4 bases, 8 bases remained unmatched. From germline, CDR1 is SGHTA and CDR2 FQGNSA. CDR3 sequence reads: CASSLGRDRGFSYGYTF. The DNA for the CDR3 is TGTGCCAGCAGCTTAGGAAGGGACAGGGGGTTTTCCTATGGCTACACCTTC.

Concerning this clone itself: An end of the junction does not agree with germline; a read error may underlie this. The chain carries TRBV7-7 and TRBJ2-2, with 7 bases fitting TRBD2. CDR1 is SSHAT and CDR2 is FNYEAQ in the germline V gene (reference sequence). There are 17 residues in the CDR3. The CDR3 reads CASSLALGEGNTGELFF. In nucleotides, the CDR3 is TGTGCTAGCAGCTTAGCGCTGGGGGAGGGGAACACCGGGGAGCTGTTTTTT.

The genes are TRBV2 and TRBJ1-2; D gene ambiguous. CDR1 is SNHLY and CDR2 is FYNNEI in the germline V gene. Trimming shortened V by 4 bases and J by 4 bases, and 16 bases separated the two germline ends. This CDR3 contains 15 residues. Here the CDR3 DNA reads TGTGCCAGCAGTGCCACCCTGATGGGCAGCTATGGCTACACCTTC. Protein: CASSATLMGSYGYTF.

There are a few counts of this clone. The chain carries TRBV30 and TRBJ2-5; 10 bases align to TRBD2. The J segment lost 5 bases and the V segment lost 4 bases, leaving 7 bases of the junction unmatched. From germline, CDR1 is GTSNPN and CDR2 SVGIG (reference sequence). The CDR3 extends over 14 amino acids. The CDR3 DNA is TGTGCCTGGAACCCCCTAGCGGGAGCTGAGACCCAGTACTTC. The encoded protein is CAWNPLAGAETQYF. Combining the CDR3 with reference TRBV30 and TRBJ2-5 gives the whole variable domain SQTIHQWPATLVQPVGSPLSLECTVEGTSNPNLYWYRQAAGRGLQLLFYSVGIGQISSEVPQNLSASRPQDRQFILSSKKLLLSDSGFYLCAWNPLAGAETQYFGPGTRLLVL.

The chain combines TRBV7-2 with TRBJ2-2; D is undetermined. V was cut by 1 base and J by 2 bases, with 8 bases left in between. The CDR3 is 15 amino acids. CDR1 SGHTA and CDR2 FQGNSA come from the germline V gene. CDR3 amino acids: CASSLVGLNTGELFF. For the CDR3, the DNA is TGTGCCAGCAGCTTAGTGGGCCTTAACACCGGGGAGCTGTTTTTT.

This clone was found many times. The chain couples TRBV7-2 to TRBJ2-3; weak D call: TRBD2 (6 bases). Germline CDR1 reads SGHTA; CDR2 reads FQGNSA. V lost 0 bases, J lost 4 bases, and 14 bases lay in between. The CDR3 has 16 residues. The CDR3 loop reads CASSLAGTERADTQYF. The CDR3 DNA sequence: TGTGCCAGCAGCTTAGCCGGGACTGAGAGGGCAGATACGCAGTATTTT.

The chain carries TRBV2 and TRBJ2-3; possibly TRBD1 for D (5 bases). Deletions cut 3 bases from V and 3 bases from J, with 10 bases between. The CDR3 covers 14 residues. Germline V gene lookup returns CDR1 SNHLY and CDR2 FYNNEI. CDR3 sequence: CASSDRVKTDTQYF. The CDR3 nucleotides are TGTGCCAGCAGTGACAGGGTAAAGACAGATACGCAGTATTTT.

The V call is TRBV28, the J call TRBJ2-1; TRBD2 agrees at 11 bases. Germline assignment: CDR1 MDHEN and CDR2 SYDVKM. With V trimmed by 7 bases and J by 4 bases, 3 bases remained unmatched. The CDR3 is 14 residues long. The CDR3 here is CASTLAGGYNEQFF. CDR3 bases: TGTGCCAGCACCCTAGCGGGGGGATACAATGAGCAGTTCTTC.

This clone is judged medium-sized. This chain connects TRBV6-5 to TRBJ1-5; D gene unclear. The length of the CDR3 is 13 residues. The V gene's germline CDR1 is MNHEY and CDR2 SVGAGI. V was trimmed by 5 bases and J by 11 bases, leaving 16 bases between them. Here the CDR3 reads CASSLDGLRAQHF. The CDR3 nucleotides read TGTGCCAGCAGTCTGGACGGACTTAGAGCCCAGCATTTT.

The gene calls are TRBV6-5 and TRBJ2-7, with TRBD1 as a possible D gene (6 bases). V lost 0 bases, J lost 12 bases, and 15 bases lay in between. This CDR3 is built from 13 residues. The germline gives CDR1 MNHEY, CDR2 SVGAGI. CDR3 sequence (DNA): TGTGCCAGCAGTTACTCGGCAGGGACAATGCGGTACTTC. Protein sequence: CASSYSAGTMRYF.

The chain has TRBV6-5 and TRBJ2-1; 7 nucleotides match TRBD2. V gave up 6 bases and J gave up 1 base; unmatched junction bases: 6. Germline V CDR1 and CDR2: MNHEY, SVGAGI. This CDR3 spans 15 amino acids. DNA of the CDR3: TGTGCCAGCAGGCCTATAGCGGGTTCCTACAATGAGCAGTTCTTC. It codes for CASRPIAGSYNEQFF.

The genes are TRBV7-2 and TRBJ2-5, with 10 bases aligning to TRBD2. J was trimmed by 5 bases and V by 2 bases; bases with no gene match: 5. There are 15 residues in the CDR3. CDR1 is SGHTA, CDR2 FQGNSA, per germline. The CDR3: CASSLYLAGVETQYF. CDR3 in DNA: TGTGCCAGCAGCTTATATCTAGCGGGAGTTGAGACCCAGTACTTC.

The rearrangement joins TRBV14 to TRBJ2-7, with no clear D. Looked up from germline, CDR1 is SGHDN and CDR2 is FVKESK. The CDR3 has 15 amino acids. Deletions cut 1 base from V and 3 bases from J, with 13 bases between. CDR3 in amino acids: CASSQGIARSYEQYF. CDR3 in DNA: TGTGCCAGCAGCCAAGGTATAGCACGTAGCTACGAGCAGTACTTC.

The chain employs TRBV28 and TRBJ2-1, with 8 bases that match TRBD2. V gave up 6 bases and J gave up 5 bases; unmatched junction bases: 3. Germline V gives CDR1 MDHEN, CDR2 SYDVKM. There are 13 residues in the CDR3. The CDR3 nucleotides are TGTGCCAGCAGAGGGACTAGACACAATGAGCAGTTCTTC. Translated, it gives CASRGTRHNEQFF.

The rearrangement joins TRBV28 to TRBJ2-2, with TRBD2 as a possible D gene (6 bases). Germline V lookup: CDR1 MDHEN, CDR2 SYDVKM. Trimming stripped 3 bases from V and 0 bases from J, with 11 bases between. This CDR3 comprises 16 residues. CDR3: CASSLGGTSNTGELFF. CDR3 coding DNA: TGTGCCAGCAGTTTGGGCGGGACGTCGAACACCGGGGAGCTGTTTTTT. Together with reference TRBV28 and TRBJ2-2, the CDR3 gives the full variable domain: DVKVTQSSRYLVKRTGEKVFLECVQDMDHENMFWYRQDPGLGLRLIYFSYDVKMKEKGDIPEGYSVSREKKERFSLILESASTNQTSMYLCASSLGGTSNTGELFFGEGSRLTVL.

This chain connects TRBV5-1 to TRBJ2-3, with TRBD2 matching over 12 bases. This CDR3 contains 15 residues. Germline V CDR1 and CDR2: SGHRS, YFSETQ. V shed 3 bases, J shed 2 bases, and the junction held 1 base outside the gene matches. CDR3 coding DNA: TGCGCCAGCAGCTCTAGCGGGAGGGTCACAGATACGCAGTATTTT. Its translation: CASSSSGRVTDTQYF.

The rearrangement links TRBV4-1 to TRBJ2-5, with 9 nucleotides matching TRBD2. The J segment lost 5 bases and the V segment lost 1 base, leaving 2 bases of the junction unmatched. Germline-derived CDR1 and CDR2 are MGHRA and YSYEKL. The CDR3 runs to 14 residues. CDR3 nucleotide sequence: TGCGCCAGCAGCCAAGGTCTAGCGGGGGAGACCCAGTACTTC. Amino acid sequence: CASSQGLAGETQYF.

The chain carries TRBV4-1 and TRBJ1-3, with D possibly matching TRBD1 (5 bases). V shed 0 bases and J shed 2 bases, with 17 bases lying between them. The CDR3 extends over 18 amino acids. Germline lookup yields CDR1 MGHRA and CDR2 YSYEKL. CDR3 residues: CASSQERGRNRPGNTIYF. DNA of the CDR3: TGCGCCAGCAGCCAAGAAAGGGGAAGGAACAGGCCTGGAAACACCATATATTTT.